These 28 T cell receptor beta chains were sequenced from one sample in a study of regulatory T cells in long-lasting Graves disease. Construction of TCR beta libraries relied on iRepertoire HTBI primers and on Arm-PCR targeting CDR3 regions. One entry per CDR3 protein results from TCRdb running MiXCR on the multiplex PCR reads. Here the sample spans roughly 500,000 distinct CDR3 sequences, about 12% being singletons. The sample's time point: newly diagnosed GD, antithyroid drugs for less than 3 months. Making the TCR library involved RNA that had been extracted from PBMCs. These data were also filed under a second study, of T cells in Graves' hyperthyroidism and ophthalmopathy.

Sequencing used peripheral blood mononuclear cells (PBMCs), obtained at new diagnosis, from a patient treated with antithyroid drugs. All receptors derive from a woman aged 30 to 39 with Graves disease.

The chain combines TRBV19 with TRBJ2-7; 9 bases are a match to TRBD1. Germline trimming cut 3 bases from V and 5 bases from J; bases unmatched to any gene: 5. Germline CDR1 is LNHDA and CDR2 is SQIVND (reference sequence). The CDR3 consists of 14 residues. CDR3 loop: CASSIRTGVNEQYF. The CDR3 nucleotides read TGTGCCAGTAGTATTCGGACAGGGGTGAACGAGCAGTACTTC.

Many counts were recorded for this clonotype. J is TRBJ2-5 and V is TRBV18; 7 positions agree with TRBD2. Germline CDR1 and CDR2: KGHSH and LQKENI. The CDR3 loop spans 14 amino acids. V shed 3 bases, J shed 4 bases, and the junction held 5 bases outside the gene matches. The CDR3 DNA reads TGTGCCAGCTCACCGGGAGGGCGGAGAGAGACCCAGTACTTC. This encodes CASSPGGRRETQYF.

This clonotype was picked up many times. The CDR3 spells CASSFAPDYEQYF. In DNA, the CDR3 is TGTGCCAGCAGTTTTGCACCAGACTACGAGCAGTACTTC. V and J are TRBV28 and TRBJ2-7, with D unclear. V dropped 3 bases and J dropped 3 bases, with 9 bases sitting between them. The CDR3 totals 13 residues. The germline CDR1 and CDR2 sequences are MDHEN and SYDVKM.

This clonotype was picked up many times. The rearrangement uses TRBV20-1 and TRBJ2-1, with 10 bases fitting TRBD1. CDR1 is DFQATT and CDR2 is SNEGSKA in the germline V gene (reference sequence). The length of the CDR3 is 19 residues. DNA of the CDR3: TGCAGCGCCCCGGCCCCCGGGACAGGGGCCCATCGATCCTACAATGAGCAGTTCTTC. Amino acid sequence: CSAPAPGTGAHRSYNEQFF.

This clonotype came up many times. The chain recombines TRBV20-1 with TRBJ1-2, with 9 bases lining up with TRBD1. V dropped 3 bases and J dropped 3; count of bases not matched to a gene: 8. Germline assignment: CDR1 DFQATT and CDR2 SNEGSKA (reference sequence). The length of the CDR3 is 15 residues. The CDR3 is CSARDRGRVDYGYTF. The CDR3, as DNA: TGCAGTGCTAGGGACAGGGGAAGAGTGGACTATGGCTACACCTTC.

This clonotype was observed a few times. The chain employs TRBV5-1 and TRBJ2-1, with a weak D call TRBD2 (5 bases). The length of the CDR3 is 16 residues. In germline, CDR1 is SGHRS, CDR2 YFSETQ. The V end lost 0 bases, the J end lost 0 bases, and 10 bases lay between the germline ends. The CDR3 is CASSLGGPNSYNEQFF. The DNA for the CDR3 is TGCGCCAGCAGCTTGGGAGGGCCTAACTCCTACAATGAGCAGTTCTTC.

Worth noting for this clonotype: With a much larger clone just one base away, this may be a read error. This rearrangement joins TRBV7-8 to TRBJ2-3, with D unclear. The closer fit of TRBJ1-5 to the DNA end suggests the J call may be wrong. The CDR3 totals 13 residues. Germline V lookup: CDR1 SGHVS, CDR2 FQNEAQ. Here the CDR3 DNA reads TGTGCCAGCAGCTTAGGAGTTCAAGATACGCAGCATTTT. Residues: CASSLGVQDTQHF.

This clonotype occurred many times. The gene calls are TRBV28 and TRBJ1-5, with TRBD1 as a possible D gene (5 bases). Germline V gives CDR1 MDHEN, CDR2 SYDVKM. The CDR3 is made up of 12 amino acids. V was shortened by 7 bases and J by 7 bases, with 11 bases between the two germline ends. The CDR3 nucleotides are TGTGCCAGCACCAAGGGGTCGCAGCCCCAGCATTTT. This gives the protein CASTKGSQPQHF.

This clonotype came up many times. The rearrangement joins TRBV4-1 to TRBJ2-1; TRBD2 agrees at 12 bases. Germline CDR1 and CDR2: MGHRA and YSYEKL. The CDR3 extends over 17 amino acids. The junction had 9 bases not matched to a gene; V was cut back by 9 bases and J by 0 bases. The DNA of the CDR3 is TGCGCCAGTACCCTCCTAGCGGGAGGGGGCTCCTACAATGAGCAGTTCTTC. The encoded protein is CASTLLAGGGSYNEQFF.

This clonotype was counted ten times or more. The CDR3 DNA follows: TGTGCCAGCAGCTTGGCCCTCGAGCAGTACTTC. Residues: CASSLALEQYF. The chain combines TRBV5-5 with TRBJ2-7, with D hard to call. Germline CDR1 is SGHKS and CDR2 is YYEKEE (reference sequence). The CDR3 totals 11 residues. With 0 bases removed from V and 6 bases from J, the gap between germline ends came to 4 bases.

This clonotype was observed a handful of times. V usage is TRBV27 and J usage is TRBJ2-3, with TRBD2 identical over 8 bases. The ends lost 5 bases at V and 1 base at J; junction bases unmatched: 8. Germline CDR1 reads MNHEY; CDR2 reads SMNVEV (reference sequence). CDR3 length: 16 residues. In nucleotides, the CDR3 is TGTGCCAGCAGTCCCGGGACTAGTTCAGGCACAGATACGCAGTATTTT. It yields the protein CASSPGTSSGTDTQYF.

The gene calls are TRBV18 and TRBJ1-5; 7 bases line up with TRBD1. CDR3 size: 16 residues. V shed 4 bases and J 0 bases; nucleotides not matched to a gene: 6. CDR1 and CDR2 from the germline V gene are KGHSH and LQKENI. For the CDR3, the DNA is TGTGCCAGCTCACAAGGGACAGCGTATAGCAATCAGCCCCAGCATTTT. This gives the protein CASSQGTAYSNQPQHF.

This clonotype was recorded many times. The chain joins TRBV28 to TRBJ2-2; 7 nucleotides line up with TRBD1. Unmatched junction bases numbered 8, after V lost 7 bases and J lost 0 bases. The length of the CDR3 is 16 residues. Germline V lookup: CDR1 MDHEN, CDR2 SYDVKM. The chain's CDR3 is CASTQGTAPNTGELFF. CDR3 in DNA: TGTGCCAGCACCCAGGGGACAGCTCCGAACACCGGGGAGCTGTTTTTT. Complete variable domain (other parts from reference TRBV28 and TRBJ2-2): DVKVTQSSRYLVKRTGEKVFLECVQDMDHENMFWYRQDPGLGLRLIYFSYDVKMKEKGDIPEGYSVSREKKERFSLILESASTNQTSMYLCASTQGTAPNTGELFFGEGSRLTVL.

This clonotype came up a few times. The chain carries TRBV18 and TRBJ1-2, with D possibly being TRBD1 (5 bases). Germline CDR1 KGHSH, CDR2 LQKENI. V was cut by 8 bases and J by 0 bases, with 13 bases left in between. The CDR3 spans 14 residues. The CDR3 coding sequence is TGTGCCAGCACCAGAGACAGAGCTAACTATGGCTACACCTTC. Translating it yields CASTRDRANYGYTF.

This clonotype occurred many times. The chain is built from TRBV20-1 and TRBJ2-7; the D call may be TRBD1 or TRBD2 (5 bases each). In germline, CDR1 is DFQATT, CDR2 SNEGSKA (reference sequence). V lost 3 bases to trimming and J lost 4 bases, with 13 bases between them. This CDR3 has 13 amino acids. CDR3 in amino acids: CSARYTGLYEQYF. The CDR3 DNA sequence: TGCAGTGCTAGGTACACAGGACTGTACGAGCAGTACTTC.

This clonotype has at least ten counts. This CDR3 is CASSHGSSPLHF. The CDR3 DNA reads TGTGCCAGCAGCCACGGGAGTTCGCCCCTCCACTTT. The chain employs TRBV3-1 and TRBJ1-6; D is undetermined. The germline V gene has CDR1 LGHDT and CDR2 YNNKEL (reference sequence). CDR3 length: 12 residues. Between the trimmed V and J ends, which lost 3 bases and 13 bases, there was a span of 10 bases.

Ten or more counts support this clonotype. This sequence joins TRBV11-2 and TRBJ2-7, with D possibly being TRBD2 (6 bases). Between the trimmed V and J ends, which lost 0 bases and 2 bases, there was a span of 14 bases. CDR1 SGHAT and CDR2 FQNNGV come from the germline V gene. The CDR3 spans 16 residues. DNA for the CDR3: TGTGCCAGCAGCTTAGACGTTGTAGCGGCACCCTACGAGCAGTACTTC. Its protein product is CASSLDVVAAPYEQYF.

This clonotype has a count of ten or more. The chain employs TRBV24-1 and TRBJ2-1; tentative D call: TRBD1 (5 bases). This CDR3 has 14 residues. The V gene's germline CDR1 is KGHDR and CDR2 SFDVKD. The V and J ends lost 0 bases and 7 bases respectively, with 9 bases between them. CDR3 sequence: CATSDLRQGNEQFF. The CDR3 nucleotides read TGTGCCACCAGTGATTTGAGGCAGGGTAATGAGCAGTTCTTC.

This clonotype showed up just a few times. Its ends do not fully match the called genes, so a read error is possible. As DNA, the CDR3 is TGTGCCTTCAGTGAGGAACAGGGTGTCACAGATACGCAGTATTTT. It specifies CAFSEEQGVTDTQYF. V usage is TRBV10-3 and J usage is TRBJ2-3; D is perhaps TRBD1 (6 bases). CDR3 length equals 15 residues. Germline lookup yields CDR1 ENHRY and CDR2 SYGVKD.

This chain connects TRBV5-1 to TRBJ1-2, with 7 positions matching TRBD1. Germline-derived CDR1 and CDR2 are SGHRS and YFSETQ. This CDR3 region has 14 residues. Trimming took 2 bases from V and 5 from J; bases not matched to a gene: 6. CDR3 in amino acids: CASSFSGGLYGYTF. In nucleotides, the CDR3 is TGCGCCAGCAGCTTCTCAGGGGGATTGTATGGCTACACCTTC. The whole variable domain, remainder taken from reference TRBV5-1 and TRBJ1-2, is KAGVTQTPRYLIKTRGQQVTLSCSPISGHRSVSWYQQTPGQGLQFLFEYFSETQRNKGNFPGRFSGRQFSNSRSEMNVSTLELGDSALYLCASSFSGGLYGYTFGSGTRLTVV.

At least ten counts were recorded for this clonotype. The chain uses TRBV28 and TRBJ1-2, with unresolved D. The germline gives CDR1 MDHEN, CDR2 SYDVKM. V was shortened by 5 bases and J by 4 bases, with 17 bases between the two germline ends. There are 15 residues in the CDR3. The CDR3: CASSPSPGSGYGYTF. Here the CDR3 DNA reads TGTGCCAGCAGTCCCAGTCCCGGGTCAGGCTATGGCTACACCTTC.

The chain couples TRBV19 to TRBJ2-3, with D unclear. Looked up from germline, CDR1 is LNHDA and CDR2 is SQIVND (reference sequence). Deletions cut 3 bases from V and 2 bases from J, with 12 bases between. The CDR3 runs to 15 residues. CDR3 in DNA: TGTGCCAGTAGTATGCGGCAGCTCTTCACAGATACGCAGTATTTT. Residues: CASSMRQLFTDTQYF. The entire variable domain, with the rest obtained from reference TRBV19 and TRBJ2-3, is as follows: DGGITQSPKYLFRKEGQNVTLSCEQNLNHDAMYWYRQDPGQGLRLIYYSQIVNDFQKGDIAEGYSVSREKKESFPLTVTSAQKNPTAFYLCASSMRQLFTDTQYFGPGTRLTVL.

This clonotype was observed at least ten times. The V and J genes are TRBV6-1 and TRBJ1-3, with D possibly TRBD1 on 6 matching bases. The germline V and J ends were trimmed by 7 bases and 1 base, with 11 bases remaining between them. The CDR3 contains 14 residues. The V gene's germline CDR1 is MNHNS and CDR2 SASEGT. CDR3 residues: CASNPRGSGNTIYF. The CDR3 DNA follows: TGTGCCAGCAATCCGAGGGGGTCTGGAAACACCATATATTTT.

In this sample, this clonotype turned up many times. As DNA, the CDR3 is TGTGCCAGCAGCCAGGACAGGCGTACGCAGTATTTT. Amino acid sequence: CASSQDRRTQYF. The V call is TRBV11-3, the J call TRBJ2-3, with 7 bases fitting TRBD1. The CDR3 runs 12 residues. Germline trimming cut 5 bases from V and 8 bases from J; bases unmatched to any gene: 4. Germline assignment: CDR1 SGHNT and CDR2 YENEEA.

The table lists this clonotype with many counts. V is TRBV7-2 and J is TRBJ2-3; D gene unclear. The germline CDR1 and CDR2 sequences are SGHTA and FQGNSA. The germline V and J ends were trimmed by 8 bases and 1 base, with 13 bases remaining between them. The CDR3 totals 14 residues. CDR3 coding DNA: TGTGCCAGCCCGACGGAAGTTGGCACAGATACGCAGTATTTT. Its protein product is CASPTEVGTDTQYF.

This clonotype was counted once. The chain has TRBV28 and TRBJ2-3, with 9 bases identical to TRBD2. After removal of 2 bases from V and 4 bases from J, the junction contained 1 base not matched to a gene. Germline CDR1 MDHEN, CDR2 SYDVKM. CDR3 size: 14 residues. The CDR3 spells CASSLLAGSDTQYF. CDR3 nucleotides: TGTGCCAGCAGTTTACTAGCGGGATCAGATACGCAGTATTTT.

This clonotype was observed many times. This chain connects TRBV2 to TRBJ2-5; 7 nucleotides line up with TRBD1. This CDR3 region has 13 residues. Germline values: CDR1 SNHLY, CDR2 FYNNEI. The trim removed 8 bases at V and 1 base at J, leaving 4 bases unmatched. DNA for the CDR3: TGTGCCAGCGACAGGGAGCTCCAAGAGACCCAGTACTTC. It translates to CASDRELQETQYF.

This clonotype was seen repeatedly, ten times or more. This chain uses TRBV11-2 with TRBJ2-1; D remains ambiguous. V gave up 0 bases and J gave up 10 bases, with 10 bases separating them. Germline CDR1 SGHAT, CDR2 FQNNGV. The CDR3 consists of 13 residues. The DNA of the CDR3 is TGTGCCAGCAGCTTAGATCGTGGCAGAGAGCAGTTCTTC. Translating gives CASSLDRGREQFF.